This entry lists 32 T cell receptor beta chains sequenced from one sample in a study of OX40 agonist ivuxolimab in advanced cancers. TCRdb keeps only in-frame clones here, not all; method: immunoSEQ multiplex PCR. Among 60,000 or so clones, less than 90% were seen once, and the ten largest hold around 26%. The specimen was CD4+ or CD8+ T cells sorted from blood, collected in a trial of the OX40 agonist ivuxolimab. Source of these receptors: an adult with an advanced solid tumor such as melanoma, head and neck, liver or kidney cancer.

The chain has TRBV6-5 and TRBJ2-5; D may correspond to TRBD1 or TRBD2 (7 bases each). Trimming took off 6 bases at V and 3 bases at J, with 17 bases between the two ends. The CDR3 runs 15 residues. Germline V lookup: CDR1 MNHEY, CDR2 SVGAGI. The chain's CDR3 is CASSPSGTEKETQYF. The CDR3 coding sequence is TGTGCCAGCAGCCCAAGCGGGACAGAGAAAGAGACCCAGTACTTC.

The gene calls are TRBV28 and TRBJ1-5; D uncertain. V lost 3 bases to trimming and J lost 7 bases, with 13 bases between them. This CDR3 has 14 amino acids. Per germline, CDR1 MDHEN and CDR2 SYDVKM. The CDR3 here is CASSFMSWSQPQHF. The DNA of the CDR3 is TGTGCCAGCAGTTTCATGAGTTGGTCGCAGCCCCAGCATTTT.

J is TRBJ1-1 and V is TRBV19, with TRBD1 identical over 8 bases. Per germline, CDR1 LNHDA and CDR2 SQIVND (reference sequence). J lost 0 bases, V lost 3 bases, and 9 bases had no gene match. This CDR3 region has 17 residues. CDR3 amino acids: CASSIIAGGLLNTEAFF. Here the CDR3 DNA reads TGTGCCAGTAGTATTATTGCAGGGGGCTTGCTGAACACTGAAGCTTTCTTT.

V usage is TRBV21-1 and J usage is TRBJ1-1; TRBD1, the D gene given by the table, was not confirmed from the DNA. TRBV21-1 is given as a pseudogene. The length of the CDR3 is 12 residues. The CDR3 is CASSKEGDEAFF. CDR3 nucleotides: TGTGCCAGCAGCAAAGAAGGGGATGAAGCTTTCTTT.

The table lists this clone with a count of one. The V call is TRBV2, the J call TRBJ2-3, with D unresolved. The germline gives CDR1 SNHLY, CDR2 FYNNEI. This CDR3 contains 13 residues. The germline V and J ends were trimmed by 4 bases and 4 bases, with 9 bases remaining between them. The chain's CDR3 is CASSVAVSDTQYF. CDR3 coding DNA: TGTGCCAGCAGTGTTGCGGTCTCAGATACGCAGTATTTT.

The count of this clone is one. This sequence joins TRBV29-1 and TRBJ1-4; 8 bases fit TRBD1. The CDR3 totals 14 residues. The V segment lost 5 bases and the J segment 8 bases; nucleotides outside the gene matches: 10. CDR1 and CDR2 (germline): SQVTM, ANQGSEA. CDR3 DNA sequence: TGCAGCGTTTTCCCCGGCCAGGGGGCCGAAAAACTGTTTTTT. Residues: CSVFPGQGAEKLFF. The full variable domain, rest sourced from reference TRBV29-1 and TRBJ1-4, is SAVISQKPSRDICQRGTSLTIQCQVDSQVTMMFWYRQQPGQSLTLIATANQGSEATYESGFVIDKFPISRPNLTFSTLTVSNMSPEDSSIYLCSVFPGQGAEKLFFGSGTQLSVL.

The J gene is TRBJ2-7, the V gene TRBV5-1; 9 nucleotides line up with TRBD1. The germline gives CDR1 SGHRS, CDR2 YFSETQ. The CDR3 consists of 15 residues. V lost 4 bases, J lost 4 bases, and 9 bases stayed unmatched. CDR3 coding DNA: TGCGCCAGCAGCCTTGGGACAGGGCGGGGGTACGAGCAGTACTTC. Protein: CASSLGTGRGYEQYF.

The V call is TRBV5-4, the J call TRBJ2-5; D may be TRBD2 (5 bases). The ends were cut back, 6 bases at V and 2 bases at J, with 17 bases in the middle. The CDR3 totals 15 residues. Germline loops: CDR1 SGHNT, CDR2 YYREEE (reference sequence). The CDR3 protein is CASTPGSRGQETQYF. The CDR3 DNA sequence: TGTGCCAGCACCCCGGGGAGTAGAGGACAAGAGACCCAGTACTTC.

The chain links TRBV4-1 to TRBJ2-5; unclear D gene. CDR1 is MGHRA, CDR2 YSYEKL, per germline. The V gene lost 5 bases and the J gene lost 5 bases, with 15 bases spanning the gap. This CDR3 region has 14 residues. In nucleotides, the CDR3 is TGCGCCAGCAGCATCCGCTTTGTCGGGGAGACCCAGTACTTC. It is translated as CASSIRFVGETQYF.

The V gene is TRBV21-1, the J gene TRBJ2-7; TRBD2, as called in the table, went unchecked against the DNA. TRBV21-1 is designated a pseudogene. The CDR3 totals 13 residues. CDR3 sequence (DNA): TGTGCCAGCAGCTTCTCGGGAGTCTACGAGCGGTACTTC. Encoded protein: CASSFSGVYERYF.

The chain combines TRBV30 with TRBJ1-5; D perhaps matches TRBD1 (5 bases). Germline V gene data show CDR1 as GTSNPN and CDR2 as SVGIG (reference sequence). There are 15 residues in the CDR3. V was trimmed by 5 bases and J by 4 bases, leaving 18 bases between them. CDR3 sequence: CAWESARGVNQPQHF. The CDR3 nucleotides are TGTGCCTGGGAATCCGCACGGGGGGTAAATCAGCCCCAGCATTTT.

The CDR3 coding sequence is TGTGCCAGCAGCTTATCTAGCGGGAGGGCCGGTCCTAGTGGTGAGCAGTTCTTC. Protein: CASSLSSGRAGPSGEQFF. The chain has TRBV5-4 and TRBJ2-1; 12 bases map to TRBD2. The germline V gene has CDR1 SGHNT and CDR2 YYREEE (reference sequence). There are 18 residues in the CDR3. V trimming: 2 bases; J trimming: 9 bases; junction bases outside the gene matches: 15.

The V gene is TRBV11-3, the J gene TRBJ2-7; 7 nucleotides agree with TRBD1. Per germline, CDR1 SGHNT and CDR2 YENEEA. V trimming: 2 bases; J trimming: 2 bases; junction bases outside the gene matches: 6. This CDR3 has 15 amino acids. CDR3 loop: CASSLRPGQTYEQYF. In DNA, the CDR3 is TGTGCCAGCAGCTTAAGACCGGGACAGACCTACGAGCAGTACTTC.

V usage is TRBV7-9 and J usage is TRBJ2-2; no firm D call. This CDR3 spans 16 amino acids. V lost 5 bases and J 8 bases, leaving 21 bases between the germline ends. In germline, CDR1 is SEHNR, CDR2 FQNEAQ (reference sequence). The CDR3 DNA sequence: TGTGCCAGCAGCAGAGACGAGCACGCTTGGCCGGGGGAGCTGTTTTTT. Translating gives CASSRDEHAWPGELFF. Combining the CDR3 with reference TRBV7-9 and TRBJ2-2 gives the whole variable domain DTGVSQNPRHKITKRGQNVTFRCDPISEHNRLYWYRQTLGQGPEFLTYFQNEAQLEKSRLLSDRFSAERPKGSFSTLEIQRTEQGDSAMYLCASSRDEHAWPGELFFGEGSRLTVL.

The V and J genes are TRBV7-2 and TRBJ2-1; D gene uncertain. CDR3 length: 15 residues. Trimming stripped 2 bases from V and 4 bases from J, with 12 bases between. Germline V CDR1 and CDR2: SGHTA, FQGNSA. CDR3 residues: CASSLRPDLYNEQFF. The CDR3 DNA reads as TGTGCCAGCAGCTTACGGCCAGATCTATACAATGAGCAGTTCTTC.

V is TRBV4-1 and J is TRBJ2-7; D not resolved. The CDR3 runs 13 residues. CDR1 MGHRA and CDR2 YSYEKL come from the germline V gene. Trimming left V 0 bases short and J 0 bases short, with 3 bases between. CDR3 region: CASSQDTSYEQYF. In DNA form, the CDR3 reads TGCGCCAGCAGCCAAGACACCTCCTACGAGCAGTACTTC.

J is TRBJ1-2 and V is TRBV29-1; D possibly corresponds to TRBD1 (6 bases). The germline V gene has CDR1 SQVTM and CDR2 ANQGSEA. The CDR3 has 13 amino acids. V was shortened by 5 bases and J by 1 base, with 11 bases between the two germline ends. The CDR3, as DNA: TGCAGCGTTTACCGGGACAATAACTATGGCTACACCTTC. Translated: CSVYRDNNYGYTF.

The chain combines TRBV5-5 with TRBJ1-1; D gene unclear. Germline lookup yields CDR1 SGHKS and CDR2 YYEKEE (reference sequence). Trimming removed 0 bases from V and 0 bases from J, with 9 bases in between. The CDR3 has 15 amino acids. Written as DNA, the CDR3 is TGTGCCAGCAGCTTGGAGGTCTCCCTGAACACTGAAGCTTTCTTT. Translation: CASSLEVSLNTEAFF.

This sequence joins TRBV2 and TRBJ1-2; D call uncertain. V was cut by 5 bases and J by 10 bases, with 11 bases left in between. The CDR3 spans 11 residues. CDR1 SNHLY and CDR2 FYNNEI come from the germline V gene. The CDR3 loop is CASSSPGDYTF. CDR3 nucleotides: TGTGCCAGCAGTTCTCCCGGGGACTACACCTTC.

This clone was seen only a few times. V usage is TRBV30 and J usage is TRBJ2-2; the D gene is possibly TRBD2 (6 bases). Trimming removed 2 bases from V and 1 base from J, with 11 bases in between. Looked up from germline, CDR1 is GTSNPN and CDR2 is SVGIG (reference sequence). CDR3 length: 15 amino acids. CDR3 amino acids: CAWSRGGVNTGELFF. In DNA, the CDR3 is TGTGCCTGGAGTCGGGGCGGGGTGAACACCGGGGAGCTGTTTTTT.

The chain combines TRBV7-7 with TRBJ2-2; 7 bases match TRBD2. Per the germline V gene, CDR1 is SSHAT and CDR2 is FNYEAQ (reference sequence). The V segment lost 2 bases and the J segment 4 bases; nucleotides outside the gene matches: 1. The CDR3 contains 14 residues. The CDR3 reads CASSLLAGTGELFF. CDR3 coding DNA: TGTGCCAGCAGCTTATTAGCGGGCACCGGGGAGCTGTTTTTT.

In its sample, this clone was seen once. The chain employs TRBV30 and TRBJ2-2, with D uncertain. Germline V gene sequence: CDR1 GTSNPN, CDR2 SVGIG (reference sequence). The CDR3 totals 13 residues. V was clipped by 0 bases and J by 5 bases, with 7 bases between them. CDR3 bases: TGTGCCTGGAGTGTTCAGGCTACCGGGGAGCTGTTTTTT. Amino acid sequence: CAWSVQATGELFF.

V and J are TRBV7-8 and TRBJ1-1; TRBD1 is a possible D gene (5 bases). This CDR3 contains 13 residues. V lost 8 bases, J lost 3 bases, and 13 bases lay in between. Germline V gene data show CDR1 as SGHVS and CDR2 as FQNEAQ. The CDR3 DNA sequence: TGTGCCAGCTTTGGCAGGGTGGACACTGAAGCTTTCTTT. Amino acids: CASFGRVDTEAFF.

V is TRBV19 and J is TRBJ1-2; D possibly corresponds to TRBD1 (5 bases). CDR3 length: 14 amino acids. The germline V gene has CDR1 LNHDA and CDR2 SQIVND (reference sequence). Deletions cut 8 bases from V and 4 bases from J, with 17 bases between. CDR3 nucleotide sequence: TGTGCCAGTTCTCGGGGAGGGACTACCTATGGCTACACCTTC. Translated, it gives CASSRGGTTYGYTF.

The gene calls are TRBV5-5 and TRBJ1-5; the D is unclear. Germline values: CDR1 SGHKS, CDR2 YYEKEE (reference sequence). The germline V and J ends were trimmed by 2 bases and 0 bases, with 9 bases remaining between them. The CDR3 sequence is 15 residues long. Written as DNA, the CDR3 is TGTGCCAGCAGCTTCTCGCCGGTTAGCAATCAGCCCCAGCATTTT. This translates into CASSFSPVSNQPQHF.

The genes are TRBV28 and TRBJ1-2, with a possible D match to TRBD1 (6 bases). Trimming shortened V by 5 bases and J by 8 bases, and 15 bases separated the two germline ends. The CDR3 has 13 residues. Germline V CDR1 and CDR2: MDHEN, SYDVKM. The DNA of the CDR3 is TGTGCCAGCAGTCCAGGCGGGGGGCTAGGCTACACCTTC. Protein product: CASSPGGGLGYTF.

CDR3 residues: CASSPGQNEKLFF. Written as DNA, the CDR3 is TGTGCCAGTAGTCCGGGACAGAATGAAAAACTGTTTTTT. J is TRBJ1-4 and V is TRBV19; 7 positions match TRBD1. This CDR3 contains 13 residues. CDR1 is LNHDA and CDR2 is SQIVND in the germline V gene (reference sequence). After removal of 5 bases from V and 5 bases from J, the junction contained 2 bases not matched to a gene.

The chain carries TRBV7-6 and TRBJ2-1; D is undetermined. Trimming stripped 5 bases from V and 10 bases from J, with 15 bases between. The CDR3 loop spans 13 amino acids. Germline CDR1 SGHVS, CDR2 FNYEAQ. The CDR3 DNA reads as TGTGCCAGCAGCCTCCAGGCGGCTCGAGAGCAGTTCTTC. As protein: CASSLQAAREQFF.

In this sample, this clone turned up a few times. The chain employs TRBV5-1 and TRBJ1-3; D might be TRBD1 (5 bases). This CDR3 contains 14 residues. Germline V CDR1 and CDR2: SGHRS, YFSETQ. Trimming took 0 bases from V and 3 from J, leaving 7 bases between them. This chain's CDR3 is CASSLGQGGNTIYF. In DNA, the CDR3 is TGCGCCAGCAGCTTGGGCCAGGGTGGAAACACCATATATTTT.

The CDR3 region is CASSIVSSGGPYEQYF. The CDR3 DNA sequence: TGTGCCAGCAGTATCGTATCTAGCGGGGGTCCCTACGAGCAGTACTTC. The chain employs TRBV27 and TRBJ2-7, with 10 bases fitting TRBD2. The junction had 9 bases not matched to a gene; V was cut back by 5 bases and J by 2 bases. Germline V gene sequence: CDR1 MNHEY, CDR2 SMNVEV (reference sequence). CDR3 length: 16 amino acids.

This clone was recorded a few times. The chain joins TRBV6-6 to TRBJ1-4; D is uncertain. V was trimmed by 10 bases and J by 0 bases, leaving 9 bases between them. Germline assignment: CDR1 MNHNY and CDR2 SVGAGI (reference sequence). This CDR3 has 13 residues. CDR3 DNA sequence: TGTGCCATCCGATACACAACTAATGAAAAACTGTTTTTT. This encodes CAIRYTTNEKLFF.

The CDR3 coding sequence is TGTGCCAGCAGCTTGGCTACTAGCGGAGGGAGCTCCTACAATGAGCAGTTCTTC. Translated: CASSLATSGGSSYNEQFF. The gene calls are TRBV5-6 and TRBJ2-1; 8 nucleotides align to TRBD2. The V and J ends lost 0 bases and 0 bases, in that order; junction bases with no gene match: 8. Germline lookup yields CDR1 SGHDT and CDR2 YYEEEE. The CDR3 loop spans 18 amino acids.